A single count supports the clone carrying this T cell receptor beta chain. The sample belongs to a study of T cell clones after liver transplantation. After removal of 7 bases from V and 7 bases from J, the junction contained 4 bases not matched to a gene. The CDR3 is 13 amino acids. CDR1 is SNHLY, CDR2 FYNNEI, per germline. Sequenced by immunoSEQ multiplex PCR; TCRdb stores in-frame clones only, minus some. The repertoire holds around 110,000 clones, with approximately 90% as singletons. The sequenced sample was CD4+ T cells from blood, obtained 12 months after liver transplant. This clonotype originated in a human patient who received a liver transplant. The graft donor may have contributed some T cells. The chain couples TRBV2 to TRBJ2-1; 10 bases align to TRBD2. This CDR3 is CASTDSGRNEQFF. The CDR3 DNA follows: TGTGCCAGCACTGATAGCGGGAGGAATGAGCAGTTCTTC.